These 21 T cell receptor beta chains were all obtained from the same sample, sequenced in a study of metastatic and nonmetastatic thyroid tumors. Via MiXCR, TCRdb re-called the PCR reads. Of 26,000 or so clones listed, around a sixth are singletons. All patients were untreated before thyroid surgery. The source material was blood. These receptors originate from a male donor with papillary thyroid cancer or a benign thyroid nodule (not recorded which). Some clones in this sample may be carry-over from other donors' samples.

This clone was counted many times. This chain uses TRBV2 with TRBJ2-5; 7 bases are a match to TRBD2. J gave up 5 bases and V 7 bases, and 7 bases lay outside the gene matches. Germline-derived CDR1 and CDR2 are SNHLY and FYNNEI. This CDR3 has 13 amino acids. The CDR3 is CASTVGLRETQYF. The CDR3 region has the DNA TGTGCCAGCACTGTGGGACTAAGGGAGACCCAGTACTTC.

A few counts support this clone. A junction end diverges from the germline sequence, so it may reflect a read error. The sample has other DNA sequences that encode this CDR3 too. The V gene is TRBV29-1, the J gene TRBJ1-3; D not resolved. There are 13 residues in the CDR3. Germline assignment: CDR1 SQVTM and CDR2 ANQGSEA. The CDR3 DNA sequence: TGCAGCGTGGGATTGGCACCTGGAAACACCATATACTTT. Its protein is CSVGLAPGNTIYF.

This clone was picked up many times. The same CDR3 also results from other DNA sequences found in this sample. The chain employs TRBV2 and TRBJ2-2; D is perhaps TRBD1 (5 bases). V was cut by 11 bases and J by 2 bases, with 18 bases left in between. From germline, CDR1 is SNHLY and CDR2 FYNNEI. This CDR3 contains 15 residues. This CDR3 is CARGSLDINTGELFF. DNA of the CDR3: TGTGCCCGCGGTAGCCTGGACATCAACACCGGGGAGCTGTTTTTT.

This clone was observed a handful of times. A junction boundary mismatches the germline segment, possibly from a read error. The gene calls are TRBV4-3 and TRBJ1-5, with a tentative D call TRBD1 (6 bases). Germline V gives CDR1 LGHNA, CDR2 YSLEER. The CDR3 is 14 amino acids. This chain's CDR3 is CASSHGTGTQPQHF. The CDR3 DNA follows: TGCGCCAGCAGCCATGGCACAGGGACTCAGCCCCAACATTTT.

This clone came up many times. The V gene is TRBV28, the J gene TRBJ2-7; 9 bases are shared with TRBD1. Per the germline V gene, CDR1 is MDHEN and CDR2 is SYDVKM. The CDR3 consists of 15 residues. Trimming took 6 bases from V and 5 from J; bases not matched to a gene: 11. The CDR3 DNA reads TGTGCCAGCAGCTTCTTTTCGGGACAGGGCCACGAGCAGTACTTC. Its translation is CASSFFSGQGHEQYF.

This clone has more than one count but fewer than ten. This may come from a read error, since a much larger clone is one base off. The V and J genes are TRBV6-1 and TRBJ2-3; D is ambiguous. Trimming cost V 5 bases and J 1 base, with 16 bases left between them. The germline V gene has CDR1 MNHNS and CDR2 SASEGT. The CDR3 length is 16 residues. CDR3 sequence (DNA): TGTGCCAGCAGTAAGGAGCCCTCTACTTGCACAGATACGCAGTATTTT. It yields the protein CASSKEPSTCTDTQYF.

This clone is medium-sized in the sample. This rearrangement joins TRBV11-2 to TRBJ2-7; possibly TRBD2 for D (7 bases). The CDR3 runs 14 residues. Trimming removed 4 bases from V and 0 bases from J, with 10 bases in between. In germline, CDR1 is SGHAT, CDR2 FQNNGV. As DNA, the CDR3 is TGTGCCAGCAGCTGGGGGGGCAGCTCCTACGAGCAGTACTTC. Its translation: CASSWGGSSYEQYF. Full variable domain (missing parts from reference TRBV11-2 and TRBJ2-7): EAGVAQSPRYKIIEKRQSVAFWCNPISGHATLYWYQQILGQGPKLLIQFQNNGVVDDSQLPKDRFSAERLKGVDSTLKIQPAKLEDSAVYLCASSWGGSSYEQYFGPGTRLTVT.

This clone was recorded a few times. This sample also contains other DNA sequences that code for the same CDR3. The CDR3 DNA sequence: TGTGCCAGCAGCTTAGTCGGTCTAGCGGGTTCCTACGAGCAGTACTTC. This sequence encodes CASSLVGLAGSYEQYF. V gene TRBV28 combines with J gene TRBJ2-7; 8 bases agree with TRBD2. Germline loops: CDR1 MDHEN, CDR2 SYDVKM. Trimming at V came to 6 bases and at J to 1 base, leaving 11 bases not matched to a gene. The CDR3 is made up of 16 amino acids.

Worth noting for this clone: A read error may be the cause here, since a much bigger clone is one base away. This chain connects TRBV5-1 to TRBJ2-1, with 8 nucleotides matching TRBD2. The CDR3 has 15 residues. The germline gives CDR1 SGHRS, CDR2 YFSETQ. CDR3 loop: CTSREQTSAYNEQFF. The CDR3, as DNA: TGCACCAGCAGGGAACAGACTAGCGCGTACAATGAGCAGTTCTTC. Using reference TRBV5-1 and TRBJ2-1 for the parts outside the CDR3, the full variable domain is KAGVTQTPRYLIKTRGQQVTLSCSPISGHRSVSWYQQTPGQGLQFLFEYFSETQRNKGNFPGRFSGRQFSNSRSEMNVSTLELGDSALYLCTSREQTSAYNEQFFGPGTRLTVL.

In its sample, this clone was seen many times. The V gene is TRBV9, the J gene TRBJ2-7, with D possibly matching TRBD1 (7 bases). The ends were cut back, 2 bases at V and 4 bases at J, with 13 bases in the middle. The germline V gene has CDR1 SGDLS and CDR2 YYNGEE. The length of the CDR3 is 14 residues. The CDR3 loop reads CASSVRDSYYEQYF. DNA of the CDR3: TGTGCCAGCAGCGTGCGGGACAGTTATTACGAGCAGTACTTC.

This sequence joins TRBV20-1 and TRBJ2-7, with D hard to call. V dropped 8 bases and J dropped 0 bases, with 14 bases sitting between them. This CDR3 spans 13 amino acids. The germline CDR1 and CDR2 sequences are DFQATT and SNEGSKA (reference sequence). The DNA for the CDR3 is TGCAGTACGGCAGGCGTAGACTCCTACGAGCAGTACTTC. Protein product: CSTAGVDSYEQYF.

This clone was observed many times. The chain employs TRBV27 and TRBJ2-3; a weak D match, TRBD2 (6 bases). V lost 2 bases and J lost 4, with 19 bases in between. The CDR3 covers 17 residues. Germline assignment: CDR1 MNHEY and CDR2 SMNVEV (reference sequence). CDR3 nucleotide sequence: TGTGCCAGCAGTTTACTCAGGAGGGCGCGGCAGGCAGATACGCAGTATTTT. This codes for CASSLLRRARQADTQYF.

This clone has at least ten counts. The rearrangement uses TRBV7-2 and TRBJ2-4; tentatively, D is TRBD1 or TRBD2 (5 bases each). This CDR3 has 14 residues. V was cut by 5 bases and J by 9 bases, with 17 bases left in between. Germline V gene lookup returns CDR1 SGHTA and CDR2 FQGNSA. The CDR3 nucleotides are TGTGCCAGCAGCCCCACCGGGACCTCGGTCATTCAGTACTTC. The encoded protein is CASSPTGTSVIQYF.

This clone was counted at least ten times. DNA for the CDR3: TGTGCCAGCAGTGAAGATCCGCCGCCCCAGCATTTT. Translation gives CASSEDPPPQHF. The chain employs TRBV6-1 and TRBJ1-5, with D unresolved. Germline CDR1 is MNHNS and CDR2 is SASEGT. The V end was cut by 1 base, the J end by 9 bases, with 7 bases between. CDR3 length equals 12 residues.

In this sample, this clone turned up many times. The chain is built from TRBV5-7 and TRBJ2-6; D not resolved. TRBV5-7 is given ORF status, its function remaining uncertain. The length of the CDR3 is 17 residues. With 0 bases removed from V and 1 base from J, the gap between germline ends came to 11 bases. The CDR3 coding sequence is TGTGCCAGCAGCTTGGTGCGCCTCAGATCTGGGGCCAACGTCCTGACTTTC. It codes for CASSLVRLRSGANVLTF.

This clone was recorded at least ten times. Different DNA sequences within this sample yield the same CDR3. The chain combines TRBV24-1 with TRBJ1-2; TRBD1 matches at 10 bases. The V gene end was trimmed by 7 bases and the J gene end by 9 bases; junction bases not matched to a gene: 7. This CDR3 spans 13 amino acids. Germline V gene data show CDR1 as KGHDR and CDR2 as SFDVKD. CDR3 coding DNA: TGTGCCACCAGCCGACAGGGGGCGGACCGCTACACCTTC. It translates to CATSRQGADRYTF.

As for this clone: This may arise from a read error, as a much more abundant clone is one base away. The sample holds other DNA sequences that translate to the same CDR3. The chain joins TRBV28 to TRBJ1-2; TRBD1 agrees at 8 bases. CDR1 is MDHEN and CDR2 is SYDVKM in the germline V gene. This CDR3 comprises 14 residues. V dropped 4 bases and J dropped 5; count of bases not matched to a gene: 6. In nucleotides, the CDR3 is TGTGCCAGCAGTTGGACAGGGACTAGGTATGGCTACACCTTC. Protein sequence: CASSWTGTRYGYTF.

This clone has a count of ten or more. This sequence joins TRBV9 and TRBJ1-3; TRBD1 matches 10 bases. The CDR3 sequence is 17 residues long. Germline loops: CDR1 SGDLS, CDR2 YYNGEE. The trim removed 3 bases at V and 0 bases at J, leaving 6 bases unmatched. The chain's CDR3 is CASSEHGTGDSGNTIYF. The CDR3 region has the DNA TGTGCCAGCAGCGAACACGGGACAGGGGACTCTGGAAACACCATATATTTT.

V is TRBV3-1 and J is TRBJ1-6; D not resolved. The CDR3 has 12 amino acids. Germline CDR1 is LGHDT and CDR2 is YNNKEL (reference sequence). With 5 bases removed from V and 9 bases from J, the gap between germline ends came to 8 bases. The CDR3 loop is CASSTTTSPLHF. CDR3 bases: TGTGCCAGCAGCACAACTACTTCACCCCTCCACTTT.

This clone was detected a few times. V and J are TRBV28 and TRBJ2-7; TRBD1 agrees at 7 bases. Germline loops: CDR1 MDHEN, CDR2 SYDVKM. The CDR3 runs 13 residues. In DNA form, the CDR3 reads TGTACCAACACCACTACAGGGGACCACGAGCAGTACTTC. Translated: CTNTTTGDHEQYF.

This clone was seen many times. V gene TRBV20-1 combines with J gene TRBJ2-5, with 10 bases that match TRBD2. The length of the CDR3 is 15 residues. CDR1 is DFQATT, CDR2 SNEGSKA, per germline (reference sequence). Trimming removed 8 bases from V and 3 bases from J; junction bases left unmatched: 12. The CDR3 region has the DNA TGCAGTCCCCAATCGAGCGGGAGGGGAAAAGAGACCCAGTACTTC. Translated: CSPQSSGRGKETQYF.